A selection of T cell receptor beta chains follows, all from one sample in a study of beta chain features in type 1 diabetes. Sequenced by immunoSEQ multiplex PCR; TCRdb stores in-frame clones only, minus some. This table holds about 360,000 clones, about 12% found once. The sequenced sample consisted of naive CD4+ T cells from blood. These receptors were taken from a man in his late teens or twenties in good health. Both conserved end residues are part of each CDR3. Fields, in order: clone size, D gene, V gene, J gene, CDR3 protein, CDR3 DNA. The D gene is left open where the match is weak. The listing skips clone size in some rows; elsewhere it reads once, few, many or a size class.

clone_size: .; d_call: .; v_call: TRBV7-2; j_call: TRBJ2-3; cdr3_aa: CASSLRGSVTDTQYF; cdr3_nt: TGTGCCAGCAGCTTACGGGGGAGCGTCACAGATACGCAGTATTTT
clone_size: few; d_call: TRBD1; v_call: TRBV7-2; j_call: TRBJ2-7; cdr3_aa: CASTTIPGQVNTEQYF; cdr3_nt: TGTGCCAGCACCACAATTCCGGGACAGGTGAATACCGAGCAGTACTTC
clone_size: .; d_call: TRBD1; v_call: TRBV28; j_call: TRBJ1-2; cdr3_aa: CASSDREGGYTF; cdr3_nt: TGTGCCAGCAGTGACAGGGAAGGAGGCTACACCTTC
clone_size: few; d_call: .; v_call: TRBV28; j_call: TRBJ2-4; cdr3_aa: CATRVPVGNIQYF; cdr3_nt: TGTGCCACCCGGGTCCCCGTGGGAAACATTCAGTACTTC
clone_size: .; d_call: .; v_call: TRBV13; j_call: TRBJ2-7; cdr3_aa: CASSLGGSYEQYF; cdr3_nt: TGTGCCAGCAGCTTAGGTGGCAGCTACGAGCAGTACTTC
clone_size: .; d_call: TRBD1; v_call: TRBV30; j_call: TRBJ1-4; cdr3_aa: CAWKIDRGREKLFF; cdr3_nt: TGTGCCTGGAAGATCGACAGGGGGCGTGAAAAACTGTTTTTT
clone_size: .; d_call: TRBD2; v_call: TRBV11-2; j_call: TRBJ2-7; cdr3_aa: CASSFVGGAQTYEQYF; cdr3_nt: TGTGCCAGCAGCTTTGTCGGGGGGGCACAAACCTACGAGCAGTACTTC
clone_size: .; d_call: .; v_call: TRBV27; j_call: TRBJ1-5; cdr3_aa: CASSLWGGQPQHF; cdr3_nt: TGTGCCAGCAGTTTATGGGGAGGTCAGCCCCAGCATTTT
clone_size: .; d_call: TRBD2; v_call: TRBV19; j_call: TRBJ2-1; cdr3_aa: CASSNSGAYNEQFF; cdr3_nt: TGTGCCAGTAGTAATAGCGGGGCCTACAATGAGCAGTTCTTC
clone_size: .; d_call: .; v_call: TRBV7-3; j_call: TRBJ2-1; cdr3_aa: CASSYNRVGEQFF; cdr3_nt: TGTGCCAGCAGCTACAACAGGGTGGGTGAGCAGTTCTTC
clone_size: few; d_call: .; v_call: TRBV2; j_call: TRBJ1-5; cdr3_aa: CASSADWNQPQHF; cdr3_nt: TGTGCCAGCAGTGCTGACTGGAATCAGCCCCAGCATTTT
clone_size: .; d_call: TRBD1; v_call: TRBV6-6; j_call: TRBJ1-1; cdr3_aa: CASSRGQGMNTEAFF; cdr3_nt: TGTGCCAGCAGCCGGGGACAGGGAATGAACACTGAAGCTTTCTTT
clone_size: .; d_call: TRBD1; v_call: TRBV14; j_call: TRBJ1-2; cdr3_aa: CASSPPAGGYGYTF; cdr3_nt: TGTGCCAGCAGCCCCCCCGCAGGGGGCTATGGCTACACCTTC
clone_size: .; d_call: .; v_call: TRBV11-2; j_call: TRBJ2-5; cdr3_aa: CASSLVGGVETQYF; cdr3_nt: TGTGCCAGCAGCTTAGTTGGCGGGGTGGAGACCCAGTACTTC
clone_size: .; d_call: .; v_call: TRBV4-3; j_call: TRBJ1-3; cdr3_aa: CASSQESGTSGNTIYF; cdr3_nt: TGCGCCAGCAGCCAAGAATCAGGTACCTCTGGAAACACCATATATTTT
clone_size: .; d_call: .; v_call: TRBV2; j_call: TRBJ1-4; cdr3_aa: CASYSMGRANEKLFF; cdr3_nt: TGTGCCAGCTATAGCATGGGGCGCGCTAATGAAAAACTGTTTTTT
clone_size: few; d_call: .; v_call: TRBV29-1; j_call: TRBJ2-5; cdr3_aa: CSVVWPGEQETQYF; cdr3_nt: TGCAGCGTTGTGTGGCCAGGGGAACAAGAGACCCAGTACTTC
clone_size: few; d_call: .; v_call: TRBV6-5; j_call: TRBJ1-2; cdr3_aa: CASRPMGAPSGYTF; cdr3_nt: TGTGCCAGCAGACCCATGGGGGCGCCTAGTGGCTACACCTTC
clone_size: few; d_call: .; v_call: TRBV6-6; j_call: TRBJ2-5; cdr3_aa: CASSSRRDQETQYF; cdr3_nt: TGTGCCAGCAGTTCGCGGCGGGATCAAGAGACCCAGTACTTC
clone_size: .; d_call: .; v_call: TRBV10-3; j_call: TRBJ1-5; cdr3_aa: CAISESRVGNQPQHF; cdr3_nt: TGTGCCATCAGTGAGTCGCGGGTCGGCAATCAGCCCCAGCATTTT
clone_size: .; d_call: .; v_call: TRBV30; j_call: TRBJ1-3; cdr3_aa: CAWKIQLAGNTIYF; cdr3_nt: TGTGCCTGGAAGATCCAGTTGGCTGGAAACACCATATATTTT
clone_size: few; d_call: TRBD1; v_call: TRBV7-8; j_call: TRBJ2-2; cdr3_aa: CASRADRGSTGELFF; cdr3_nt: TGTGCCAGCAGAGCCGACAGGGGTAGTACCGGGGAGCTGTTTTTT
clone_size: few; d_call: TRBD1; v_call: TRBV2; j_call: TRBJ2-3; cdr3_aa: CASSPHGTGPTDTQYF; cdr3_nt: TGTGCCAGCAGCCCTCACGGGACAGGCCCCACAGATACGCAGTATTTT
clone_size: .; d_call: .; v_call: TRBV18; j_call: TRBJ2-3; cdr3_aa: CASSSTGQPSTDTQYF; cdr3_nt: TGTGCCAGCTCATCCACGGGACAACCTAGCACAGATACGCAGTATTTT
clone_size: .; d_call: .; v_call: TRBV7-2; j_call: TRBJ2-2; cdr3_aa: CASSPQQGTGELFF; cdr3_nt: TGTGCCAGCAGCCCCCAGCAGGGCACCGGGGAGCTGTTTTTT
clone_size: few; d_call: TRBD1; v_call: TRBV6-6; j_call: TRBJ2-7; cdr3_aa: CASSRDRVYEQYF; cdr3_nt: TGTGCCAGCAGTAGGGACAGGGTTTACGAGCAGTACTTC
clone_size: few; d_call: .; v_call: TRBV5-1; j_call: TRBJ2-3; cdr3_aa: CASSPGPSTDTQYF; cdr3_nt: TGCGCCAGCAGTCCGGGTCCTAGCACAGATACGCAGTATTTT
clone_size: few; d_call: TRBD1; v_call: TRBV7-2; j_call: TRBJ1-1; cdr3_aa: CASSPETGGGTEAFF; cdr3_nt: TGTGCCAGCAGCCCCGAGACAGGGGGGGGTACTGAAGCTTTCTTT
clone_size: few; d_call: .; v_call: TRBV18; j_call: TRBJ1-4; cdr3_aa: CASSPAGGEKLFF; cdr3_nt: TGTGCCAGCTCACCGGCGGGAGGTGAAAAACTGTTTTTT
clone_size: few; d_call: .; v_call: TRBV7-8; j_call: TRBJ1-6; cdr3_aa: CASSARGLGWDSPLHF; cdr3_nt: TGTGCCAGCAGCGCCAGGGGATTGGGGTGGGATTCACCCCTCCACTTT
clone_size: .; d_call: .; v_call: TRBV7-2; j_call: TRBJ2-3; cdr3_aa: CASSYVDRESDTQYF; cdr3_nt: TGTGCCAGCAGCTACGTCGACCGGGAGTCAGATACGCAGTATTTT
clone_size: few; d_call: .; v_call: TRBV9; j_call: TRBJ2-5; cdr3_aa: CASSRTVETQYF; cdr3_nt: TGTGCCAGCAGTAGGACAGTAGAGACCCAGTACTTC
clone_size: .; d_call: .; v_call: TRBV2; j_call: TRBJ2-7; cdr3_aa: CASKQTYEQYF; cdr3_nt: TGTGCCAGCAAGCAAACCTACGAGCAGTACTTC
clone_size: .; d_call: TRBD1; v_call: TRBV15; j_call: TRBJ2-5; cdr3_aa: CATSTRQGQETQYF; cdr3_nt: TGTGCCACCAGCACTCGACAGGGGCAAGAGACCCAGTACTTC
clone_size: .; d_call: .; v_call: TRBV7-9; j_call: TRBJ1-1; cdr3_aa: CASSLAGNTEAFF; cdr3_nt: TGTGCCAGCAGCTTAGCCGGGAACACTGAAGCTTTCTTT
clone_size: .; d_call: .; v_call: TRBV28; j_call: TRBJ1-5; cdr3_aa: CAVRTLNQPQHF; cdr3_nt: TGTGCCGTCCGGACACTCAATCAGCCCCAGCATTTT
clone_size: few; d_call: .; v_call: TRBV9; j_call: TRBJ1-2; cdr3_aa: CASSVTGRGYGYTF; cdr3_nt: TGTGCCAGCAGCGTAACAGGGAGGGGCTATGGCTACACCTTC
clone_size: .; d_call: TRBD1; v_call: TRBV7-8; j_call: TRBJ2-2; cdr3_aa: CASSPIRGQTGELFF; cdr3_nt: TGTGCCAGCAGCCCAATCAGGGGGCAGACCGGGGAGCTGTTTTTT
clone_size: few; d_call: TRBD1; v_call: TRBV5-1; j_call: TRBJ1-2; cdr3_aa: CASRDRTGTWGYTF; cdr3_nt: TGCGCCAGCCGAGATCGGACAGGGACCTGGGGCTACACCTTC
clone_size: few; d_call: TRBD1; v_call: TRBV7-2; j_call: TRBJ1-5; cdr3_aa: CASSLVGGQNSNQPQHF; cdr3_nt: TGTGCCAGCAGCTTAGTAGGGGGACAGAATAGCAATCAGCCCCAGCATTTT
clone_size: .; d_call: .; v_call: TRBV4-3; j_call: TRBJ1-1; cdr3_aa: CASSQLQENTEAFF; cdr3_nt: TGCGCCAGCAGCCAACTACAGGAGAACACTGAAGCTTTCTTT
clone_size: .; d_call: TRBD1; v_call: TRBV7-2; j_call: TRBJ2-1; cdr3_aa: CASSPRTGSSYNEQFF; cdr3_nt: TGTGCCAGCAGCCCAAGGACAGGGTCGTCCTACAATGAGCAGTTCTTC
clone_size: few; d_call: .; v_call: TRBV19; j_call: TRBJ2-2; cdr3_aa: CASSIGANTGELFF; cdr3_nt: TGTGCCAGTAGTATAGGAGCGAACACCGGGGAGCTGTTTTTT
clone_size: few; d_call: .; v_call: TRBV7-3; j_call: TRBJ1-1; cdr3_aa: CASSSQGHLTEAFF; cdr3_nt: TGTGCCAGCAGCTCCCAGGGACACCTTACTGAAGCTTTCTTT
clone_size: .; d_call: TRBD2; v_call: TRBV7-2; j_call: TRBJ2-1; cdr3_aa: CASSLALATSGFENEQFF; cdr3_nt: TGTGCCAGCAGCTTAGCTCTCGCTACTAGCGGGTTTGAGAATGAGCAGTTCTTC
clone_size: .; d_call: TRBD1; v_call: TRBV7-8; j_call: TRBJ1-4; cdr3_aa: CASSLAEGAGEKLFF; cdr3_nt: TGTGCCAGCAGCTTAGCGGAGGGGGCTGGAGAAAAACTGTTTTTT
clone_size: .; d_call: TRBD1; v_call: TRBV5-4; j_call: TRBJ2-7; cdr3_aa: CASSSPGQGLTYEQYF; cdr3_nt: TGTGCCAGCAGCTCACCGGGACAGGGGCTGACCTACGAGCAGTACTTC
clone_size: .; d_call: TRBD2; v_call: TRBV7-6; j_call: TRBJ2-1; cdr3_aa: CASSKTSGRTNEQFF; cdr3_nt: TGTGCCAGCAGCAAGACTAGCGGGAGGACGAATGAGCAGTTCTTC
clone_size: few; d_call: .; v_call: TRBV18; j_call: TRBJ2-7; cdr3_aa: CASSPQGRYYEQYF; cdr3_nt: TGTGCCAGCTCACCCCAGGGCAGGTACTACGAGCAGTACTTC
clone_size: .; d_call: TRBD2; v_call: TRBV7-2; j_call: TRBJ2-7; cdr3_aa: CASSFVGLGGYEQYF; cdr3_nt: TGTGCCAGCAGCTTCGTTGGACTAGGTGGCTACGAGCAGTACTTC
clone_size: few; d_call: TRBD1; v_call: TRBV15; j_call: TRBJ2-3; cdr3_aa: CATSRDQAGGLFTDTQYF; cdr3_nt: TGTGCCACCAGCAGAGATCAGGCAGGGGGTCTCTTCACAGATACGCAGTATTTT
clone_size: .; d_call: TRBD1; v_call: TRBV29-1; j_call: TRBJ1-1; cdr3_aa: CSVVVPGQLNTEAFF; cdr3_nt: TGCAGCGTTGTTGTCCCGGGACAGCTGAACACTGAAGCTTTCTTT
clone_size: .; d_call: TRBD1; v_call: TRBV28; j_call: TRBJ2-5; cdr3_aa: CASSYSPGQGLETQYF; cdr3_nt: TGTGCCAGCAGCTACTCTCCGGGACAGGGGTTAGAGACCCAGTACTTC
clone_size: few; d_call: TRBD1; v_call: TRBV27; j_call: TRBJ2-1; cdr3_aa: CASSSFRDRGRYNEQFF; cdr3_nt: TGTGCCAGCAGTTCTTTCCGGGACAGGGGGCGATACAATGAGCAGTTCTTC